Listed here is a single TCR beta chain. The junction had 11 bases not matched to a gene; V was cut back by 2 bases and J by 2 bases. The CDR3 is 18 residues long. CDR1 is MNHEY and CDR2 is SVGEGT in the germline V gene. A second roughly 6 to 11 cycle PCR used barcoded and J-beta primers. Each cDNA was tagged by a template-switch adaptor containing 12 random nucleotides. CDR3-containing paired-end reads numbered at least 2.5 million in each sample. One entry per CDR3 protein results from TCRdb running MiXCR on the 5' RACE reads. The data show 1.5 million to 2 million distinct CDR3 sequences, just under 50% seen once. This entry belongs to a study of blood T cells in healthy people across ages. Researchers collected ten milliliters of peripheral blood from every single donor. Per-sample yields of isolated PBMCs were at least 6.5 million.

The TCR sequence derives from a woman between 40 and 50 years old in good health. The chain uses TRBV6-2 or TRBV6-3 and TRBJ2-1, with 8 bases aligning to TRBD2. Sample: blood. CDR3 in amino acids: CASSYEAGGTSAYNEQFF. The DNA for the CDR3 is TGTGCCAGCAGTTACGAGGCGGGGGGTACAAGTGCCTACAATGAGCAGTTCTTC.